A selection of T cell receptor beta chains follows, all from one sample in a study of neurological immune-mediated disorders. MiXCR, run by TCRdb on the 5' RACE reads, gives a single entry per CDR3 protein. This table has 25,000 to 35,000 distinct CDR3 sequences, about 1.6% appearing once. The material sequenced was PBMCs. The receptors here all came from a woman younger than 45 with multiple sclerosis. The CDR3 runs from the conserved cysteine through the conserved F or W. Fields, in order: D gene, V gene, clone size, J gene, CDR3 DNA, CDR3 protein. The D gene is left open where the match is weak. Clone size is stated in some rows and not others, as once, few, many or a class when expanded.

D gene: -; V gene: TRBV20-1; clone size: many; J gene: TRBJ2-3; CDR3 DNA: TGCAGTGCCAGGAGTAGGGATACGCAGTATTTT; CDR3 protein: CSARSRDTQYF
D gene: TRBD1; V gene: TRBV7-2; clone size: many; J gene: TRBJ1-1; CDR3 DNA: TGTGCCAGCAGCCTACACAGGGGCGGGACTGAAGCTTTCTTT; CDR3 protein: CASSLHRGGTEAFF
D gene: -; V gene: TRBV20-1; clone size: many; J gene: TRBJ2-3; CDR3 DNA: TGCAGTGCTGGGCGGGGCAGCCACACAGATACGCAGTATTTT; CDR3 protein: CSAGRGSHTDTQYF
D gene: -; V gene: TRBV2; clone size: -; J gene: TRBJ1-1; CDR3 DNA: TGTGCCAGCAGCTTGGACCAGAACACTGAAGCTTTCTTT; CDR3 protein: CASSLDQNTEAFF
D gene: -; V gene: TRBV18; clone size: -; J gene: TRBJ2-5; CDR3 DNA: TGTGCCAGCTCACAGCTTTCCGCAGTCGACCTCCAGGTGACCCAGTACTTC; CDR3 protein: CASSQLSAVDLQVTQYF
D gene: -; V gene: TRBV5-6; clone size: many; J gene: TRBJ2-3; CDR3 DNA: TGTGCCAGCAGTCCCCGGGCGGCAGATACGCAGTATTTT; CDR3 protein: CASSPRAADTQYF
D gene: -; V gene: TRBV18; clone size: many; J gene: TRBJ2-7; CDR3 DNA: TGTGCCAGCTCACTTGGGAGAGCTTCCTACGAGCAGTACTTC; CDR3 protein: CASSLGRASYEQYF
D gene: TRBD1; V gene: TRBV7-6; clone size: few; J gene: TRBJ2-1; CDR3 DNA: TGTGCCAGCAGCTTAGTCTACAGGGGCACCTACAATGAGCAGTTCTTC; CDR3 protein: CASSLVYRGTYNEQFF
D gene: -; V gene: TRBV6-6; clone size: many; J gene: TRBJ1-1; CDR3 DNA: TGTGCCAGCAGCCTCGACACGAACACTGAAGCTTTCTTT; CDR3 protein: CASSLDTNTEAFF
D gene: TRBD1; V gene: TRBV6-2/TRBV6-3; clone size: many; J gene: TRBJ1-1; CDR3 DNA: TGTGCCAGCAGACCCGGACAGGATCGGACTGAAGCTTTCTTT; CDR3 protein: CASRPGQDRTEAFF
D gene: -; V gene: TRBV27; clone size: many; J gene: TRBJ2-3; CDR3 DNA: TGTGCCAGCAGTTTAACCTACACAGATACGCAGTATTTT; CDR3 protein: CASSLTYTDTQYF
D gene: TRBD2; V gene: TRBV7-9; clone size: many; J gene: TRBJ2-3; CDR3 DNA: TGTGCCAGCAGCTCTTTAGCGGGGGGGCTCCTCGGCACAGATACGCAGTATTTT; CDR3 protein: CASSSLAGGLLGTDTQYF
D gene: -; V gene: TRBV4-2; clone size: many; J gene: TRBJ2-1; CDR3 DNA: TGTGCCAGCAGCCAAGTGAAGGGGAGGAATGAGCAGTTCTTC; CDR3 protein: CASSQVKGRNEQFF
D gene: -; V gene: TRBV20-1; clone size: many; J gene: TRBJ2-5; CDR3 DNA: TGCAGTGCTAGTGCCAGGGCTGAAGAGGCCCAGTACTTC; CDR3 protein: CSASARAEEAQYF
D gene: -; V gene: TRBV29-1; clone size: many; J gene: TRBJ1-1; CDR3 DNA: TGCAGCGTTCGAAGGGAGTGGAACACTGAAGCTTTCTTT; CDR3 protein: CSVRREWNTEAFF
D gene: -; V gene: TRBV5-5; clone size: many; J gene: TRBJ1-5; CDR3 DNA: TGTGCCAGCAGCAGAGAGCCGAACAATCAGCCCCAGCATTTT; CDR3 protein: CASSREPNNQPQHF
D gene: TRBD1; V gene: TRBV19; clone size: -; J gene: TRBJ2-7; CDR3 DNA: TGTGCCAGTAGTACCTCCGGGACAGGCTACGAGCAGTACTTC; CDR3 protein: CASSTSGTGYEQYF
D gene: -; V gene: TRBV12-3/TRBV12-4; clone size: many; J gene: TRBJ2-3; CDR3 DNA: TGTGCCAGCAGTTTAAGTAGCACCGATACGCAGTATTTT; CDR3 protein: CASSLSSTDTQYF
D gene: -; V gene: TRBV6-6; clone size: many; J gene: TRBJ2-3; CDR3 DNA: TGTGCCAGCAGTTACTCGGAGCGAGTTACGCAGTATTTT; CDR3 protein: CASSYSERVTQYF
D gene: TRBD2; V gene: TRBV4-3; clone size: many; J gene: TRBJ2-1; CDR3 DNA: TGCGCCAGCAGCCAAGATCAAGCGGGGGTAAGCTCCTACAATGAGCAGTTCTTC; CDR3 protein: CASSQDQAGVSSYNEQFF
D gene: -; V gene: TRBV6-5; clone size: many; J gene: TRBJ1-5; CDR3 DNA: TGTGCCAGCAACTACCCCGGTGTGGCCCAGCATTTT; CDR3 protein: CASNYPGVAQHF
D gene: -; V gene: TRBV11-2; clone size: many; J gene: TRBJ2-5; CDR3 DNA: TGTGCCAGCAGCCAGCTAGAGTACCAAGAGACCCAGTACTTC; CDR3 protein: CASSQLEYQETQYF